Sequencing of this TCR beta chain was carried out in a study of healthy donors' naive CD4 and CD8 T cells. The wider study: Three donor age groups were sampled: 20-25, 40-50 and 60-70 years; half female. All functional IMGT TCR alpha variants were covered by new primers.

CDR3 length: 14 residues. V lost 10 bases, J lost 3 bases, and 7 bases stayed unmatched. Study-level results: Negatively charged CDR3s marked CD8+ lineage; positively charged CDR3s marked CD4+ lineage.

Sorting defined naive CD4+ as CD4+CD8-CD45RO-CD45RA+ and naive CD8+ as CD8+CD4-CD45RA+CD27bright. Each TCR library used 500 ng of total RNA and a linear amplification protocol. In TCRdb, the reads were re-called with MiXCR into one record per CDR3 protein. This table holds about 180,000 distinct CDR3 sequences, over 60% found once. The sample holds one count of this clonotype. Its cognate antigen is unknown. This TCR derives from a pool of human donors in good health; the sample pools cells from several healthy donors. Sequencing used naive CD4+ and CD8+ T cells sorted from blood, pooled from several donors. This chain links TRBV12-3 or TRBV12-4 with TRBJ2-1; 9 nucleotides match TRBD2. CDR3 amino acids: CATLTSGSYNEQFF. As DNA, the CDR3 is TGTGCCACCCTGACTAGCGGTAGCTACAATGAGCAGTTCTTC.